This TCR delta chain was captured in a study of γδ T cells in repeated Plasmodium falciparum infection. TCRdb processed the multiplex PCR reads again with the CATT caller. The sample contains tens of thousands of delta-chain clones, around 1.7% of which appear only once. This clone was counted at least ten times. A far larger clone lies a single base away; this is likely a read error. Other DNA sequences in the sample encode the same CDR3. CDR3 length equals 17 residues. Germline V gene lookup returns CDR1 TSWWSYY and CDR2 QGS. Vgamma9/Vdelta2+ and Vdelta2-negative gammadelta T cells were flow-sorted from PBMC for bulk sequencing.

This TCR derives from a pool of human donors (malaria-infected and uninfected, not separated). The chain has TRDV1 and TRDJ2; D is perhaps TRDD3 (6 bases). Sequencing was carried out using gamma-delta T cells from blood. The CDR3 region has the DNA TGCGCTCTTGGGGAATTTGATTGGGGGTCCTTGTCAGCACAACTCTTCTTT. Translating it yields CALGEFDWGSLSAQLFF.